This T cell receptor beta chain was documented in a study of cytomegalovirus exposure and HLA in healthy donors. Turning to this clone: The antigen remains unidentified.

Study-wide points: A cluster of highly shared sequence variants was likely a sequencing artifact.

Per germline, CDR1 KGHSH and CDR2 LQKENI. This CDR3 is 17 amino acids long. The J segment lost 3 bases and the V segment lost 6 bases, leaving 15 bases of the junction unmatched. In the PCR, 60 Vbeta and 13 Jbeta primers were used. The protocol was immunoSEQ multiplex PCR, while the TCRdb copy is restricted to in-frame clones and leaves out a portion. The sample includes just over 150,000 clones, around 79% of them seen just once. Sequenced sample: PBMCs. The receptor's source is a woman between 40 and 55 years old in good health and CMV-seronegative. This chain connects TRBV18 to TRBJ2-7, with TRBD2 matching 9 bases. CDR3 DNA: TGTGCCAGCTCCCCTAAGGGACTAGCCGATTCCAACTACGAGCAGTACTTC. This encodes CASSPKGLADSNYEQYF.